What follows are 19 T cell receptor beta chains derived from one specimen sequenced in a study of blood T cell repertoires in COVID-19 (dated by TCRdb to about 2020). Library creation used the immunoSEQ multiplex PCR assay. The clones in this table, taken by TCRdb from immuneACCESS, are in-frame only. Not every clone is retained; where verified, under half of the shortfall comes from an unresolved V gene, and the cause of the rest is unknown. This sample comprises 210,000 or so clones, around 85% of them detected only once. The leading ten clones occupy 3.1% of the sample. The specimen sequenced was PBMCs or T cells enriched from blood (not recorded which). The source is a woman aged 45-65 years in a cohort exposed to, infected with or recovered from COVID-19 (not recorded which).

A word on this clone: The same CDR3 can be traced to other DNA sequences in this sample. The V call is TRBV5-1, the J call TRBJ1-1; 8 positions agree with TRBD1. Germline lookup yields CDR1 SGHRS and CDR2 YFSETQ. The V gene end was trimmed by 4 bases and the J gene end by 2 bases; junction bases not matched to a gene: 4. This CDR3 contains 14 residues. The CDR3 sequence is CASSPGTGNTEAFF. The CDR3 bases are TGCGCCAGCAGCCCAGGGACAGGAAACACTGAAGCTTTCTTT.

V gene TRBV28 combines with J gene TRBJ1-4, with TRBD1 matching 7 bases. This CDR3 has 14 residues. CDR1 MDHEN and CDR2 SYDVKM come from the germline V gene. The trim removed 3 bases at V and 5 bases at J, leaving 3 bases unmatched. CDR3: CASSLGQRNEKLFF. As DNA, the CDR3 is TGTGCCAGCAGTTTGGGACAGAGGAATGAAAAACTGTTTTTT.

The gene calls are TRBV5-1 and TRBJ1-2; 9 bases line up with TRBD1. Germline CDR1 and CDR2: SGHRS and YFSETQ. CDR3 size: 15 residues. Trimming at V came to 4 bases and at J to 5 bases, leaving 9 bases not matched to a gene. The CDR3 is CASSPRGTGLYGYTF. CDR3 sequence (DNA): TGCGCCAGCAGCCCCCGCGGGACAGGGCTTTATGGCTACACCTTC. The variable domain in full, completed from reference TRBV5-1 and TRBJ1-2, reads KAGVTQTPRYLIKTRGQQVTLSCSPISGHRSVSWYQQTPGQGLQFLFEYFSETQRNKGNFPGRFSGRQFSNSRSEMNVSTLELGDSALYLCASSPRGTGLYGYTFGSGTRLTVV.

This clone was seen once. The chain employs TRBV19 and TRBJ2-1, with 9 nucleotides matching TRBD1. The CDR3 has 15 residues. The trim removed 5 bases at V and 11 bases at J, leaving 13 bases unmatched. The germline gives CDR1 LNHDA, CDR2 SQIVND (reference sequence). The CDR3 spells CASSPTGGPAAQQFF. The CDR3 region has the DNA TGTGCCAGTAGTCCGACAGGGGGGCCCGCGGCACAGCAGTTCTTC. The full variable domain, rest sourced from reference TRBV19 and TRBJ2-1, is DGGITQSPKYLFRKEGQNVTLSCEQNLNHDAMYWYRQDPGQGLRLIYYSQIVNDFQKGDIAEGYSVSREKKESFPLTVTSAQKNPTAFYLCASSPTGGPAAQQFFGPGTRLTVL.

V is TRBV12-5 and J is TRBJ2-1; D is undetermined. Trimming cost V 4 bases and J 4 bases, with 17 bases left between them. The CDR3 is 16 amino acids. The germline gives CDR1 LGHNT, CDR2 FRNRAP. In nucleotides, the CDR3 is TGTGCTAGTGGTTCAGCGCCCACTGTTGAATACAATGAGCAGTTCTTC. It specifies CASGSAPTVEYNEQFF.

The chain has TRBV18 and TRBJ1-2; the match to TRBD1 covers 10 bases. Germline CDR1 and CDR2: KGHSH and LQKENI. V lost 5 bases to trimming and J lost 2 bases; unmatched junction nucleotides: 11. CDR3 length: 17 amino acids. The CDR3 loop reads CASSTYPGQGKNYGYTF. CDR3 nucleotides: TGTGCCAGCTCAACCTATCCGGGACAGGGGAAAAACTATGGCTACACCTTC.

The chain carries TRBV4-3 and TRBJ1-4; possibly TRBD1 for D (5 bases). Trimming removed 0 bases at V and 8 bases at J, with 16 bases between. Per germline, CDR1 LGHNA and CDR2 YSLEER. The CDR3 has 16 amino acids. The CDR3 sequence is CASSQDVRGGGEKLFF. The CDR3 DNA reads TGCGCCAGCAGCCAAGATGTGAGGGGCGGGGGGGAAAAACTGTTTTTT.

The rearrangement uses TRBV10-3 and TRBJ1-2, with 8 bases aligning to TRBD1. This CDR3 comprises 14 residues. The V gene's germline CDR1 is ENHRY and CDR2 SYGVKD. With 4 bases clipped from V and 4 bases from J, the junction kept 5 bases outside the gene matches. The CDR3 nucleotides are TGTGCCATCAGTGCTGCGGGACAGGTCTATGGCTACACCTTC. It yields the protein CAISAAGQVYGYTF.

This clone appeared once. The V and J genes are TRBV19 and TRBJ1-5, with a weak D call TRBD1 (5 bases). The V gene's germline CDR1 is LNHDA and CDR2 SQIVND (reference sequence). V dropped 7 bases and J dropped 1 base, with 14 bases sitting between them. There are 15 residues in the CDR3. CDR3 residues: CASTPEGLSNQPQHF. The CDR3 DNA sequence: TGTGCCAGTACCCCGGAGGGGCTAAGCAATCAGCCCCAGCATTTT.

In nucleotides, the CDR3 is TGTGCCAGCAGCTTAGATCGAAAGGGGTCGAATTCACCCCTCCACTTT. This sequence encodes CASSLDRKGSNSPLHF. The gene calls are TRBV11-2 and TRBJ1-6, with D perhaps TRBD1 (5 bases). V lost 0 bases and J lost 7, with 13 bases in between. The CDR3 has 16 residues. CDR1 SGHAT and CDR2 FQNNGV come from the germline V gene.

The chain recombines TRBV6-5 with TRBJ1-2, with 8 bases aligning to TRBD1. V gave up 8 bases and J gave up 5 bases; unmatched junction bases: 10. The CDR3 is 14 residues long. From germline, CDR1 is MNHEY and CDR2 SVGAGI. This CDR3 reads CASCNRDRPYGYTF. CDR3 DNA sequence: TGTGCCAGCTGCAACCGGGACAGGCCATATGGCTACACCTTC.

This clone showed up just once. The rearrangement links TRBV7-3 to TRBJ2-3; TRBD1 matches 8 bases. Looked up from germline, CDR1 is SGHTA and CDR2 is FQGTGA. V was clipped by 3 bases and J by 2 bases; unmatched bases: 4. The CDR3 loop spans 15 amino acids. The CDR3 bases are TGTGCCAGCAGCTTCAGGGGGCGCGCCACAGATACGCAGTATTTT. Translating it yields CASSFRGRATDTQYF.

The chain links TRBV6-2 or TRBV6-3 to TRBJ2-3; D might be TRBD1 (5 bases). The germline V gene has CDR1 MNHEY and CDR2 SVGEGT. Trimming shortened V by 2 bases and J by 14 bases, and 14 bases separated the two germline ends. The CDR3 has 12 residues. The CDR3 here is CASSYGRVYTYF. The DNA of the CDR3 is TGTGCCAGCAGTTACGGCAGGGTTTATACGTATTTT.

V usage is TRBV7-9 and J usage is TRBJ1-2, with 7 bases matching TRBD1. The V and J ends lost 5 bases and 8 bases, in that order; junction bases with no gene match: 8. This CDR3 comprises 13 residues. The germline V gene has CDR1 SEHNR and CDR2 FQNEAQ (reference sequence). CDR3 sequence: CASSRQGIEGYTF. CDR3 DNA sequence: TGTGCCAGCAGCCGACAGGGAATTGAGGGCTACACCTTC.

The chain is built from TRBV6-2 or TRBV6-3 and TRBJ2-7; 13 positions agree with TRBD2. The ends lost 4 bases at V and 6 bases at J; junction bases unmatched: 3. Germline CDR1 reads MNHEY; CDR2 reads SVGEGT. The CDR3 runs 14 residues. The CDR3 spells CASSWTSGGSEQYF. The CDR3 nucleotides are TGTGCCAGCAGTTGGACTAGCGGGGGTAGCGAGCAGTACTTC.

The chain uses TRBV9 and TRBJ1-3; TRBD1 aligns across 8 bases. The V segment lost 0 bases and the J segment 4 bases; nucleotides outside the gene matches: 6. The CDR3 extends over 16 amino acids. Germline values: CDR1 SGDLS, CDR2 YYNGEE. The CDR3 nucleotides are TGTGCCAGCAGCGTAGGCGCAGGGGGCGGAGGAAACACCATATATTTT. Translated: CASSVGAGGGGNTIYF. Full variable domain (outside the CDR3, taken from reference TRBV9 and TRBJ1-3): DSGVTQTPKHLITATGQRVTLRCSPRSGDLSVYWYQQSLDQGLQFLIQYYNGEERAKGNILERFSAQQFPDLHSELNLSSLELGDSALYFCASSVGAGGGGNTIYFGEGSWLTVV.

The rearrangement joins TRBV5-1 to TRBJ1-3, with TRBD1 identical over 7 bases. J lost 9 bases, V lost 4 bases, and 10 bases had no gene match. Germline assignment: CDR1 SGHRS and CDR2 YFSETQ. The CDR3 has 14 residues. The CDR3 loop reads CASSQGQPGGTIYF. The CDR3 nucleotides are TGCGCCAGCAGCCAGGGACAGCCGGGCGGCACCATATATTTT.

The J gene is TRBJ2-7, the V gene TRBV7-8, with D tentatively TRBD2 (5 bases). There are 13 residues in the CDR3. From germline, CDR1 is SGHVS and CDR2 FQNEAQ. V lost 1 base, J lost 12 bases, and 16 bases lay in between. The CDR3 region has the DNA TGTGCCAGCAGCTTAGTGCGGGCCCAGAGTCCGTACTTC. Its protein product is CASSLVRAQSPYF.

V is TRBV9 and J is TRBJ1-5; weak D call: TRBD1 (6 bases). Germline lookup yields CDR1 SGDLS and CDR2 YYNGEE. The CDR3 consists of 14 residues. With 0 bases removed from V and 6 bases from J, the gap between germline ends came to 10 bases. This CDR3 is CASSVGDRSQPQHF. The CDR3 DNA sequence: TGTGCCAGCAGCGTAGGCGACAGGAGTCAGCCCCAGCATTTT.